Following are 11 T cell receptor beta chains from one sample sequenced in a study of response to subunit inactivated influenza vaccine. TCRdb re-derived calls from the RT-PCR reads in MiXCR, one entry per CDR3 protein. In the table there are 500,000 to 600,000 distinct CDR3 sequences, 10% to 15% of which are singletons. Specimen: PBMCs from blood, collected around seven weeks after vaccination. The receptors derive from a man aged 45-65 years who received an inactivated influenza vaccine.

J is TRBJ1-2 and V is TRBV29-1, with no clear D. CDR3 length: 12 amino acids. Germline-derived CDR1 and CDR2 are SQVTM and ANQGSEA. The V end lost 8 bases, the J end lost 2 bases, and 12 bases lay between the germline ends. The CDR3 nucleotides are TGCAGCTACGAGGAAGGGAACTATGGCTACACCTTC. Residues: CSYEEGNYGYTF.

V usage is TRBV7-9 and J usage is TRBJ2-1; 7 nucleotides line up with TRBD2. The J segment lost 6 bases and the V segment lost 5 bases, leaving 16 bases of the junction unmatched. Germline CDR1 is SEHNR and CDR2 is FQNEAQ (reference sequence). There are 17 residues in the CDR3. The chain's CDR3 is CASSTGVGLAALNEQFF. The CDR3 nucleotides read TGTGCCAGCAGCACCGGAGTGGGTCTAGCGGCCCTCAATGAGCAGTTCTTC.

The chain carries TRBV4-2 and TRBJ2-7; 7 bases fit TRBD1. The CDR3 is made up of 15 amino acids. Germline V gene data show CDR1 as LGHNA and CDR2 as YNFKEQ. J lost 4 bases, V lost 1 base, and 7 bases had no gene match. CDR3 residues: CASSQGGQSLYEQYF. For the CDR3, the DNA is TGTGCCAGCAGCCAAGGGGGACAGTCCTTGTACGAGCAGTACTTC.

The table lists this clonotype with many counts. The CDR3 DNA reads as TGTGCCAGCAGCTTGAGGACTTCTACGGAGCAGTTCTTC. Translated, it gives CASSLRTSTEQFF. The chain couples TRBV5-6 to TRBJ2-1; D is perhaps TRBD2 (5 bases). Between the trimmed V and J ends, which lost 1 base and 10 bases, there was a span of 12 bases. The CDR3 covers 13 residues. Germline loops: CDR1 SGHDT, CDR2 YYEEEE.

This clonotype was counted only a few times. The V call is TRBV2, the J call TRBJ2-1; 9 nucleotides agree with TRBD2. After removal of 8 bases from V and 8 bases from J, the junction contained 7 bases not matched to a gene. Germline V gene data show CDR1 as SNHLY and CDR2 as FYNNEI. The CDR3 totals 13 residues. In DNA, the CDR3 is TGTGCCAGCTCTCGCGGGGGGGTTGATGAGCAGTTCTTC. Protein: CASSRGGVDEQFF.

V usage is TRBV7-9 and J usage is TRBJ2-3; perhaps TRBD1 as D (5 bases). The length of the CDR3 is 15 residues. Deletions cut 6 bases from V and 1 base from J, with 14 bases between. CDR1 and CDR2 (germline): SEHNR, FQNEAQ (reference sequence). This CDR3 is CASSPGNGRTDTQYF. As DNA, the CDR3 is TGTGCCAGCAGTCCAGGGAACGGACGCACAGATACGCAGTATTTT.

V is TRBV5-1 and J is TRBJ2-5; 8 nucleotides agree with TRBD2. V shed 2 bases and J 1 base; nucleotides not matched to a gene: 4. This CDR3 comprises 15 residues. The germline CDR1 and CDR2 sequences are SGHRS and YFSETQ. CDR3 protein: CASSFIAGIQETQYF. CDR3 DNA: TGCGCCAGCAGCTTCATAGCGGGAATCCAAGAGACCCAGTACTTC.

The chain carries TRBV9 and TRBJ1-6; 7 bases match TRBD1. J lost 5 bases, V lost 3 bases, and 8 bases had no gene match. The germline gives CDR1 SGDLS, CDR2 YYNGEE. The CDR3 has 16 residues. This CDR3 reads CASSAYSRGDNSPLHF. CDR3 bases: TGTGCCAGCAGCGCATACTCCAGGGGGGATAATTCACCCCTCCACTTT.

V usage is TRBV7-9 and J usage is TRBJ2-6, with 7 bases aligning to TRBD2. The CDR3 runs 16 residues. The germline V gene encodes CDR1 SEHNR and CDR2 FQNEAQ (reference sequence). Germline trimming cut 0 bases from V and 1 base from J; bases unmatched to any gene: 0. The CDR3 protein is CASSLAGGSGANVLTF. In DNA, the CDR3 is TGTGCCAGCAGCTTAGCCGGGGGGTCTGGGGCCAACGTCCTGACTTTC.

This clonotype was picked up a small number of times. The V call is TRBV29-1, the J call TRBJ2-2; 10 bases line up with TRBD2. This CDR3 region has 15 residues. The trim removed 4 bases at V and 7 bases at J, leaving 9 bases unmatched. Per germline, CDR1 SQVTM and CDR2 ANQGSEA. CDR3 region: CSVVPSGSHGGELFF. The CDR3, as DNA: TGCAGCGTTGTTCCTAGCGGGAGTCATGGCGGGGAGCTGTTTTTT.

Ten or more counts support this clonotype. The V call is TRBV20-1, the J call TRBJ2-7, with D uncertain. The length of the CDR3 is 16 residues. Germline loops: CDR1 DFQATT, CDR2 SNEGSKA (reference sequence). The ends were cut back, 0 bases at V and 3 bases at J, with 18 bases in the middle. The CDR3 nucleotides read TGCAGTGCTAGAGATGGGCAAAGAGGTTCCCTCTACGAGCAGTACTTC. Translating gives CSARDGQRGSLYEQYF.